Shown below are 8 T cell receptor beta chains from a single sample sequenced in a study of T cell clonotyping in hematopoietic cell transplantation. Sequencing used immunoSEQ multiplex PCR; TCRdb keeps in-frame clones, though not all of them. The sample has approximately 1,500 clones, around 64% seen once. The sequenced sample was peripheral blood mononuclear cells, obtained 100 days after allogeneic stem cell transplant. The receptors were gathered from a female patient over 55 who had an allogeneic stem cell transplant, so the T cells may come from the graft donor. Some clones in this sample may be carry-over from other donors' samples.

V gene TRBV5-1 combines with J gene TRBJ2-1; tentative D call: TRBD1 (6 bases). Germline V gene lookup returns CDR1 SGHRS and CDR2 YFSETQ. V was trimmed by 5 bases and J by 4 bases, leaving 13 bases between them. There are 14 residues in the CDR3. The CDR3 reads CASSLGQGYNEQFF. The CDR3, as DNA: TGCGCCAGCAGTTTAGGCCAGGGGTACAATGAGCAGTTCTTC.

The V and J genes are TRBV9 and TRBJ2-2; TRBD2 is a possible D gene (7 bases). The CDR3 has 14 residues. The germline V and J ends were trimmed by 7 bases and 4 bases, with 14 bases remaining between them. Looked up from germline, CDR1 is SGDLS and CDR2 is YYNGEE. The CDR3 is CASEGEGSTGELFF. The CDR3, as DNA: TGTGCCAGCGAGGGGGAGGGGTCCACCGGGGAGCTGTTTTTT.

V is TRBV6-5 and J is TRBJ1-4; D remains unclear. Germline assignment: CDR1 MNHEY and CDR2 SVGAGI. Trimming removed 4 bases from V and 0 bases from J, with 12 bases in between. The CDR3 length is 16 residues. CDR3 amino acids: CASSFNSYATNEKLFF. The DNA of the CDR3 is TGTGCCAGCAGTTTCAACAGTTATGCAACTAATGAAAAACTGTTTTTT.

The chain is built from TRBV4-2 and TRBJ2-7, with 13 bases fitting TRBD2. V trimming: 2 bases; J trimming: 6 bases; junction bases outside the gene matches: 7. There are 16 residues in the CDR3. Germline V lookup: CDR1 LGHNA, CDR2 YNFKEQ. The CDR3 region is CASSQNAGTSGIEQYF. The CDR3 nucleotides read TGTGCCAGCAGCCAAAACGCCGGGACTAGCGGGATCGAGCAGTACTTC.

The rearrangement joins TRBV4-3 to TRBJ2-6, with D possibly being TRBD2 (6 bases). Trimming cost V 1 base and J 2 bases, with 12 bases left between them. The V gene's germline CDR1 is LGHNA and CDR2 YSLEER. The CDR3 runs 17 residues. DNA for the CDR3: TGCGCCAGCAGCCAAGTAGGAGGGCGTACTGGGGCCAACGTCCTGACTTTC. Protein: CASSQVGGRTGANVLTF.

The chain is built from TRBV7-9 and TRBJ1-4; the D gene is possibly TRBD1 (5 bases). Trimming took 5 bases from V and 6 from J, leaving 19 bases between them. The germline V gene has CDR1 SEHNR and CDR2 FQNEAQ (reference sequence). This CDR3 has 16 residues. DNA for the CDR3: TGTGCCAGCAGCCTAGGTACGGGCAGGGCCGATGAAAAACTGTTTTTT. Translated: CASSLGTGRADEKLFF.

This chain connects TRBV25-1 to TRBJ2-2; 9 bases align to TRBD1. The CDR3 is 14 residues long. Trimming at V came to 6 bases and at J to 7 bases, leaving 6 bases not matched to a gene. Per germline, CDR1 MGHDK and CDR2 SYGVNS. Here the CDR3 DNA reads TGTGCCAGCAGAACGACAGGGGGAATCGGGGAGCTGTTTTTT. Translation: CASRTTGGIGELFF.

J is TRBJ1-1 and V is TRBV29-1; 9 nucleotides line up with TRBD1. J gave up 4 bases and V 0 bases, and 9 bases lay outside the gene matches. Per germline, CDR1 SQVTM and CDR2 ANQGSEA. The CDR3 runs 16 residues. CDR3 DNA: TGCAGCGTTGAAGATCAAGGTAGGACAGGGGCCACTGAAGCTTTCTTT. It encodes CSVEDQGRTGATEAFF.